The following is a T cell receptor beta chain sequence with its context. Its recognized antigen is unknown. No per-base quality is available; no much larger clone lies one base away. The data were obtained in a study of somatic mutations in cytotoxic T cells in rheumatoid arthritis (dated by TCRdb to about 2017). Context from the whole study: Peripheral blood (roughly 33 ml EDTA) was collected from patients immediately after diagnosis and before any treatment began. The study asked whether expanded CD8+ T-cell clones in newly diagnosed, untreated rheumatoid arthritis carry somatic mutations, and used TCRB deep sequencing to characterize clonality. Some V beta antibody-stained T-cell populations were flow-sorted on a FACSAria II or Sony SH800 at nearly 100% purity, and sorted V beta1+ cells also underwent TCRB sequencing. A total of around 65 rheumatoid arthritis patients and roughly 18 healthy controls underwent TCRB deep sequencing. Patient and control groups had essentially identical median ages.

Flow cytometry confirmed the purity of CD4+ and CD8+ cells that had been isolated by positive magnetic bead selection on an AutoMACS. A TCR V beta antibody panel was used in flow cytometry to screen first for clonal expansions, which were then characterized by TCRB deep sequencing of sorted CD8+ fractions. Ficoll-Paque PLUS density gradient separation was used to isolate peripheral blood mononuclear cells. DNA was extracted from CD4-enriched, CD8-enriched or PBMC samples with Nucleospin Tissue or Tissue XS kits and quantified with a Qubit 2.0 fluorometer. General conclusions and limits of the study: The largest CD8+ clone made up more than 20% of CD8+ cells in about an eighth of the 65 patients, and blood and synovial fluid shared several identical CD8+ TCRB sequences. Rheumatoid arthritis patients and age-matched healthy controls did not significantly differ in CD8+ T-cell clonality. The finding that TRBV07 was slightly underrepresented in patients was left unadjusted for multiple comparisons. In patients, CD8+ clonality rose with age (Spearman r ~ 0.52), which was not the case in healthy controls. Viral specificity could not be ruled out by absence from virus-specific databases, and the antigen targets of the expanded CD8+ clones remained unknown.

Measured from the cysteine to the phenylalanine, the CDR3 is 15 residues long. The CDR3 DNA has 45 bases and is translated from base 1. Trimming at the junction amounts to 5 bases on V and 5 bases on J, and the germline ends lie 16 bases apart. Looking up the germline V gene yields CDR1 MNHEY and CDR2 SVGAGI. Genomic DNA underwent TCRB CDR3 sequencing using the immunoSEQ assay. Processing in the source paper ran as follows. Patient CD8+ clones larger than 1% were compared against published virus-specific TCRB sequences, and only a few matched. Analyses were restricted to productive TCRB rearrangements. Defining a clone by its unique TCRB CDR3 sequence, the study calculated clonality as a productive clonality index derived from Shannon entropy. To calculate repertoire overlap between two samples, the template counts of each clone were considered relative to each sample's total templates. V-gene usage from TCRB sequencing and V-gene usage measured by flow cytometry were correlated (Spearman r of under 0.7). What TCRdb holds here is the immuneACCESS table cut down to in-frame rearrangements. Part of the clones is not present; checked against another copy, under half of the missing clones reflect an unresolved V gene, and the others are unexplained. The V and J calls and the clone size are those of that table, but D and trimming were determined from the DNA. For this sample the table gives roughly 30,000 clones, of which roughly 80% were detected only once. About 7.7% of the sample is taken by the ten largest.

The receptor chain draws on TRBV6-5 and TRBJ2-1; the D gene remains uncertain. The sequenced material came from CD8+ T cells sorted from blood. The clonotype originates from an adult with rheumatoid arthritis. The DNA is TGTGCCAGCAGTGCGACCATGATACTCAACAATGAGCAGTTCTTC. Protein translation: CASSATMILNNEQFF.